This T cell receptor beta chain is drawn from a study of tumor-infiltrating lymphocytes in localized non-small cell lung cancer. With respect to this clone: The antigen remains undetermined.

Generated by immunoSEQ multiplex PCR, the TCRdb table keeps only in-frame clones and is missing some. This sample has 10,000 to 15,000 clones, with 82% found just once. General study findings and limits: T-cell fraction did not differ between immunotypes IM1 and IM2. Technical variation could not be separated from intratumor heterogeneity here.

The CDR3 sequence is 16 residues long. V gave up 2 bases and J gave up 5 bases, with 18 bases separating them. The V gene's germline CDR1 is SGHAT and CDR2 FQNNGV. This clonotype was sampled from a human donor with non-small cell lung cancer. Sample: uninvolved lung tissue not adjacent to the tumor. The J gene is TRBJ1-1, the V gene TRBV11-2; no definite D call. This CDR3 reads CASSLFGLSGKTEAFF. CDR3 DNA: TGTGCCAGCAGCTTATTTGGCCTTTCGGGGAAGACTGAAGCTTTCTTT.